Given below is one T cell receptor beta chain in context. Measured with immunoSEQ multiplex PCR; TCRdb has only the in-frame clones, and not every one. The table has 350,000 or so clones, roughly 86% seen once; the top ten hold more than 9%. The entry originates in a study of blood T cell repertoires in COVID-19. This CDR3 is built from 15 residues. V trimming: 5 bases; J trimming: 8 bases; junction bases outside the gene matches: 11. Germline V gene sequence: CDR1 SGHRS, CDR2 YFSETQ. Material for sequencing was peripheral blood. The genes are TRBV5-1 and TRBJ2-4; TRBD1 matches at 9 bases. The clonotype was recovered from a woman aged 25 to 39 with COVID-19, enrolled during active disease. The CDR3 loop reads CASRALTGGGDIQYF. CDR3 sequence (DNA): TGCGCCAGCAGAGCCCTTACAGGGGGCGGGGACATTCAGTACTTC.